The clone carrying this TCR beta chain has just one count. Its antigen remains unidentified. V dropped 2 bases and J dropped 2 bases, with 13 bases sitting between them. CDR1 SEHNR and CDR2 FQNEAQ come from the germline V gene (reference sequence). This CDR3 contains 15 residues. The data belong to a study of OX40 agonist ivuxolimab in advanced cancers. In the study overall: With ivuxolimab, an agonistic anti-OX40 (CD134) antibody, patients were treated.

Repertoires were generated with immunoSEQ multiplex PCR, while TCRdb's copy carries only in-frame clones and drops some. The sample yields about 44,000 clones, 80% seen once. Findings of the study overall: Dose levels from 0.1 to 3.0 mg/kg saw CD4+ and CD8+ blood T cells expand clonally by week 6. Low clonal expansion, among the lowest seen, marked partial responders at 0.1-3.0 mg/kg. On average, a greater number of expanded clones characterised CD8+ T cells relative to CD4+.

This receptor was identified in an adult with an advanced solid tumor such as melanoma, head and neck, liver or kidney cancer. The sample consisted of CD4+ or CD8+ T cells sorted from blood, taken in a trial of the OX40 agonist ivuxolimab. The chain combines TRBV7-9 with TRBJ2-7, with D perhaps assigned TRBD1 or TRBD2 (5 bases each). In DNA, the CDR3 is TGTGCCAGCAGCTTAAAAGGGACGGGCCCCTACGAGCAGTACTTC. Protein sequence: CASSLKGTGPYEQYF.